This paragraph reports one T cell receptor (beta chain). Its antigen is currently unknown. The data stem from a study of cytomegalovirus exposure and HLA in healthy donors. Broader study findings: Reported performance of the classifier showed diagnosis of cytomegalovirus status with high specificity and sensitivity.

Profiled with immunoSEQ multiplex PCR; TCRdb holds only in-frame clones, not every one. The data contain approximately 99,000 clones, roughly 84% of them singletons. Trimming removed 0 bases at V and 1 base at J, with 9 bases between. Germline V gives CDR1 MNHEY, CDR2 SVGAGI. The CDR3 is made up of 15 amino acids. The chain joins TRBV6-5 to TRBJ1-1, with D uncertain. The clonotype comes from a woman between 18 and 29 years old in good health and CMV-seronegative. The sample comprised PBMCs. CDR3 sequence: CASSYSRSSNTEAFF. DNA for the CDR3: TGTGCCAGCAGTTACTCGAGATCCTCGAACACTGAAGCTTTCTTT.